The present entry profiles one TCR beta chain with its context. Its antigen is currently unknown. These data come from a study of CD8 T cell repertoires and HIV-1 epitope variants. Clones were read by immunoSEQ multiplex PCR, and TCRdb kept only the in-frame ones, dropping some. Among 5,000 to 7,000 clones, approximately 70% were seen once, and the ten largest hold almost 40%. Input material: cultured CD8+ T cells derived from PBMCs. The sequence was collected from a male donor with HIV.

The CDR3 here is CASSSGLTGELFF. The CDR3 coding sequence is TGTGCCAGCAGTTCTGGGTTAACCGGGGAGCTGTTTTTT. The chain recombines TRBV28 with TRBJ2-2; D remains ambiguous. Deletions cut 4 bases from V and 5 bases from J, with 8 bases between. Germline loops: CDR1 MDHEN, CDR2 SYDVKM. CDR3 length equals 13 residues.